The TCR beta chain described here comes from a study of Graves' ophthalmopathy and Graves' hyperthyroidism. The sample holds a few counts of this clonotype. Exclusion criteria comprised other autoimmune diseases, uncontrolled infections, pregnancy or lactation in patients. The source of the PBMCs was around 10 ml of fresh peripheral blood. For repertoire sequencing, the TCR beta CDR3 regions were amplified from RNA transcripts. HTBI primers primed a first-round RT-PCR, and a second-round multiplex PCR followed. One entry per CDR3 protein, called by TCRdb with MiXCR from the multiplex PCR reads. In the table there are almost 750,000 distinct CDR3 sequences, approximately 40% of which are singletons. In germline, CDR1 is SGHKS, CDR2 YYEKEE (reference sequence). Trimming took off 4 bases at V and 7 bases at J, with 8 bases between the two ends. The CDR3 is 11 amino acids.

The chain links TRBV5-5 to TRBJ1-2; no firm D call. Source material: peripheral blood. The receptor comes from an adult man with Graves' ophthalmopathy. The CDR3, as DNA: TGTGCCAGCAGCACCCCAGGTGGCTACACCTTC. Translation gives CASSTPGGYTF.